Shown below are 29 T cell receptor beta chains from a single sample sequenced in a study of neoadjuvant nivolumab and ipilimumab in lung cancer. The protocol was immunoSEQ multiplex PCR, while the TCRdb copy is restricted to in-frame clones and leaves out a portion. Of about 20,000 clones in the sample, approximately 73% were seen once. The starting material was tumor tissue, obtained after neoadjuvant nivolumab, alone or with ipilimumab, at or shortly before surgery. These TCRs come from an adult with non-small cell lung cancer.

The chain employs TRBV7-3 and TRBJ2-2, with 9 bases fitting TRBD2. This CDR3 has 15 amino acids. J lost 1 base, V lost 5 bases, and 2 bases had no gene match. CDR1 SGHTA and CDR2 FQGTGA come from the germline V gene. The CDR3 DNA is TGTGCCAGCAGCGCGACTAGCGGGAACACCGGGGAGCTGTTTTTT. Protein product: CASSATSGNTGELFF. The full variable domain, completed using reference TRBV7-3 and TRBJ2-2, is GAGVSQTPSNKVTEKGKYVELRCDPISGHTALYWYRQSLGQGPEFLIYFQGTGAADDSGLPNDRFFAVRPEGSVSTLKIQRTERGDSAVYLCASSATSGNTGELFFGEGSRLTVL.

In this sample, this clone turned up a few times. J is TRBJ1-1 and V is TRBV4-3; D not resolved. V lost 2 bases and J 0 bases, leaving 13 bases between the germline ends. Germline V gene sequence: CDR1 LGHNA, CDR2 YSLEER. The CDR3 sequence is 16 residues long. CDR3 in amino acids: CASSQSSRRMNTEAFF. CDR3 nucleotides: TGCGCCAGCAGCCAATCCTCCCGACGGATGAACACTGAAGCTTTCTTT.

The chain has TRBV5-1 and TRBJ2-5; possibly TRBD1 for D (7 bases). V was cut by 2 bases and J by 5 bases, with 13 bases left in between. The germline CDR1 and CDR2 sequences are SGHRS and YFSETQ. This CDR3 spans 14 amino acids. The CDR3 sequence: CASSLGAGGETQYF. In nucleotides, the CDR3 is TGCGCCAGCAGCTTAGGGGCAGGGGGGGAGACCCAGTACTTC. The full variable domain, in which reference TRBV5-1 and TRBJ2-5 provide the parts outside the CDR3, is KAGVTQTPRYLIKTRGQQVTLSCSPISGHRSVSWYQQTPGQGLQFLFEYFSETQRNKGNFPGRFSGRQFSNSRSEMNVSTLELGDSALYLCASSLGAGGETQYFGPGTRLLVL.

The V and J genes are TRBV27 and TRBJ2-7; 8 bases agree with TRBD1. CDR3 size: 15 residues. Germline V lookup: CDR1 MNHEY, CDR2 SMNVEV (reference sequence). Trimming took 4 bases from V and 5 from J; bases not matched to a gene: 10. CDR3 nucleotides: TGTGCCAGCAGTTACGATCGGACAGGGTACGACGAGCAGTACTTC. Encoded protein: CASSYDRTGYDEQYF.

This clone is deemed medium-sized. This sample also contains other DNA sequences that code for the same CDR3. V gene TRBV7-6 combines with J gene TRBJ2-2; 7 nucleotides line up with TRBD1. The V gene end was trimmed by 2 bases and the J gene end by 7 bases; junction bases not matched to a gene: 1. CDR3 size: 13 residues. CDR1 and CDR2 (germline): SGHVS, FNYEAQ. The CDR3 nucleotides read TGTGCCAGCAGCTTACAGGGGGACGGGGAGCTGTTTTTT. It encodes CASSLQGDGELFF.

The J gene is TRBJ2-7, the V gene TRBV7-2; 11 nucleotides align to TRBD2. CDR1 and CDR2 from the germline V gene are SGHTA and FQGNSA. There are 16 residues in the CDR3. With 4 bases clipped from V and 7 bases from J, the junction kept 12 bases outside the gene matches. CDR3 bases: TGTGCCAGCAGCTCCCTTAGCGGGAGGGTGCTAACAGAGCAGTACTTC. Translation gives CASSSLSGRVLTEQYF.

This clone was picked up one time. This CDR3 reads CASSSGQGGNTEAFF. In DNA form, the CDR3 reads TGCGCCAGCAGCTCTGGACAGGGAGGGAACACTGAAGCTTTCTTT. The V and J genes are TRBV5-1 and TRBJ1-1, with 8 nucleotides matching TRBD1. The CDR3 is 15 residues long. Germline trimming cut 3 bases from V and 1 base from J; bases unmatched to any gene: 5. Per the germline V gene, CDR1 is SGHRS and CDR2 is YFSETQ. Using reference TRBV5-1 and TRBJ1-1 for the parts outside the CDR3, the full variable domain is KAGVTQTPRYLIKTRGQQVTLSCSPISGHRSVSWYQQTPGQGLQFLFEYFSETQRNKGNFPGRFSGRQFSNSRSEMNVSTLELGDSALYLCASSSGQGGNTEAFFGQGTRLTVV.

The CDR3 nucleotides read TGTGCCTGGAGTGTAGGGGGCGCCGAGCAGCCCCAGCATTTT. As protein: CAWSVGGAEQPQHF. V usage is TRBV30 and J usage is TRBJ1-5; 7 nucleotides agree with TRBD1. This CDR3 is 14 amino acids long. Germline trimming cut 0 bases from V and 7 bases from J; bases unmatched to any gene: 6. Germline CDR1 GTSNPN, CDR2 SVGIG (reference sequence).

The chain links TRBV2 to TRBJ2-1, with TRBD1 as a possible D gene (6 bases). This CDR3 is 14 amino acids long. Looked up from germline, CDR1 is SNHLY and CDR2 is FYNNEI. With 4 bases removed from V and 5 bases from J, the gap between germline ends came to 12 bases. The CDR3 region has the DNA TGTGCCAGCAGTGGGAGACAGGTCAACAATGAGCAGTTCTTC. Its protein product is CASSGRQVNNEQFF.

This clone was recorded a few times. V usage is TRBV15 and J usage is TRBJ2-3; D might be TRBD2 (6 bases). V was cut by 3 bases and J by 1 base, with 8 bases left in between. This CDR3 region has 14 residues. Per germline, CDR1 LNHNV and CDR2 YYDKDF (reference sequence). The CDR3 protein is CATSSERGTDTQYF. The CDR3 bases are TGTGCCACCAGCAGTGAGCGGGGCACAGATACGCAGTATTTT.

This clone is a singleton in its sample. The J gene is TRBJ1-1, the V gene TRBV5-1, with unresolved D. The CDR3 totals 13 residues. With 0 bases removed from V and 3 bases from J, the gap between germline ends came to 6 bases. Looked up from germline, CDR1 is SGHRS and CDR2 is YFSETQ. CDR3 sequence: CASSLVSDTEAFF. CDR3 coding DNA: TGCGCCAGCAGCTTGGTTTCCGACACTGAAGCTTTCTTT.

The V and J genes are TRBV7-9 and TRBJ1-1; a weak D match, TRBD1 (6 bases). Per germline, CDR1 SEHNR and CDR2 FQNEAQ (reference sequence). Trimming pared 4 bases from V and 0 bases from J, leaving 12 bases between. The length of the CDR3 is 15 residues. DNA for the CDR3: TGTGCCAGCAGCTCCGGCAGGGGCCTGAACACTGAAGCTTTCTTT. Amino acid sequence: CASSSGRGLNTEAFF.

This chain joins TRBV7-1 and TRBJ2-2, with 11 bases matching TRBD2. TRBV7-1 is noted as an ORF with a role that remains uncertain. V was clipped by 3 bases and J by 0 bases; unmatched bases: 24. CDR3 size: 24 residues. CDR3 in amino acids: CASSSIVGRGPGLAESTNTGELFF. CDR3 nucleotides: TGTGCCAGCAGCTCTATCGTAGGGAGGGGTCCGGGACTAGCGGAATCTACGAACACCGGGGAGCTGTTTTTT.

The chain employs TRBV5-1 and TRBJ2-7; TRBD1 aligns across 7 bases. The germline V gene has CDR1 SGHRS and CDR2 YFSETQ. This CDR3 is built from 17 residues. The V gene end was trimmed by 4 bases and the J gene end by 3 bases; junction bases not matched to a gene: 16. The CDR3 reads CASSRNPGQVQGYEQYF. The CDR3 DNA follows: TGCGCCAGCAGCAGAAACCCTGGACAGGTCCAAGGCTACGAGCAGTACTTC.

The V gene is TRBV29-1, the J gene TRBJ2-1; 13 bases line up with TRBD2. CDR1 and CDR2 (germline): SQVTM, ANQGSEA. CDR3 length equals 14 residues. V lost 6 bases, J lost 9 bases, and 8 bases stayed unmatched. The CDR3 bases are TGCAGCGTCCGGACTAGCGGGAGCGGCGGTGAGCAGTTCTTC. Translating it yields CSVRTSGSGGEQFF.

The gene calls are TRBV5-1 and TRBJ2-6, with D possibly TRBD1 on 6 matching bases. Germline V lookup: CDR1 SGHRS, CDR2 YFSETQ. The CDR3 is made up of 19 amino acids. V was shortened by 3 bases and J by 0 bases, with 19 bases between the two germline ends. The CDR3 bases are TGCGCCAGCAGCTCTACCTGGACAGAGATCAACTCTGGGGCCAACGTCCTGACTTTC. It codes for CASSSTWTEINSGANVLTF.

V usage is TRBV5-1 and J usage is TRBJ2-1, with D unresolved. In germline, CDR1 is SGHRS, CDR2 YFSETQ. V gave up 7 bases and J gave up 1 base, with 12 bases separating them. This CDR3 region has 14 residues. This chain's CDR3 is CASYKTPSYNEQFF. The CDR3 DNA sequence: TGCGCCAGCTACAAAACCCCTTCCTACAATGAGCAGTTCTTC. The full variable domain, rest sourced from reference TRBV5-1 and TRBJ2-1, is KAGVTQTPRYLIKTRGQQVTLSCSPISGHRSVSWYQQTPGQGLQFLFEYFSETQRNKGNFPGRFSGRQFSNSRSEMNVSTLELGDSALYLCASYKTPSYNEQFFGPGTRLTVL.

The chain couples TRBV4-1 to TRBJ1-1; D is perhaps TRBD1 (5 bases). V was pared by 8 bases and J by 2 bases, with 12 bases between. This CDR3 contains 13 residues. The V gene's germline CDR1 is MGHRA and CDR2 YSYEKL. The CDR3 protein is CASQRDLNTEAFF. The CDR3 bases are TGCGCCAGCCAAAGGGACTTAAACACTGAAGCTTTCTTT.

This CDR3 is CASRQGTEAFF. In DNA form, the CDR3 reads TGTGCCAGCAGGCAGGGCACTGAAGCTTTCTTT. The chain joins TRBV6-1 to TRBJ1-1; TRBD1 might be the D (5 bases). CDR1 is MNHNS, CDR2 SASEGT, per germline. V was shortened by 6 bases and J by 4 bases, with 6 bases between the two germline ends. The CDR3 runs 11 residues.

J is TRBJ2-5 and V is TRBV2; D is perhaps TRBD1 or TRBD2 (5 bases each). The CDR3 runs 15 residues. Germline V lookup: CDR1 SNHLY, CDR2 FYNNEI. Trimming shortened V by 7 bases and J by 5 bases, and 20 bases separated the two germline ends. The DNA of the CDR3 is TGTGCCAGCACCCCACGGGGCACGTGGAGGGAGACCCAGTACTTC. Translated, it gives CASTPRGTWRETQYF.

The V call is TRBV15, the J call TRBJ1-1; D remains unclear. The CDR3 is made up of 13 amino acids. V lost 5 bases and J 6 bases, leaving 13 bases between the germline ends. Germline assignment: CDR1 LNHNV and CDR2 YYDKDF (reference sequence). CDR3 in DNA: TGTGCCACCAGCCCCGCCGGGTCCCCTGAAGCTTTCTTT. The encoded protein is CATSPAGSPEAFF. Filled out from reference TRBV15 and TRBJ1-1, the complete variable domain reads DAMVIQNPRYQVTQFGKPVTLSCSQTLNHNVMYWYQQKSSQAPKLLFHYYDKDFNNEADTPDNFQSRRPNTSFCFLDIRSPGLGDTAMYLCATSPAGSPEAFFGQGTRLTVV.

The chain couples TRBV10-3 to TRBJ2-1; TRBD1 or TRBD2 may be the D gene (5 bases each). V shed 11 bases and J shed 7 bases, with 15 bases lying between them. The CDR3 is 12 residues long. Germline CDR1 reads ENHRY; CDR2 reads SYGVKD. The CDR3 DNA sequence: TGTGCCTTCCGGGGCGACGGTAATGAGCAGTTCTTC. Amino acid sequence: CAFRGDGNEQFF.

The gene calls are TRBV7-9 and TRBJ2-1; 12 bases are a match to TRBD2. J gave up 12 bases and V 3 bases, and 9 bases lay outside the gene matches. The germline gives CDR1 SEHNR, CDR2 FQNEAQ (reference sequence). The CDR3 has 15 residues. The CDR3 sequence: CASSFSSGRGGRQFF. CDR3 nucleotide sequence: TGTGCCAGCAGCTTTTCTAGCGGGAGGGGGGGTCGGCAGTTCTTC.

The V gene is TRBV19, the J gene TRBJ2-2; 7 bases map to TRBD2. The CDR3 sequence is 16 residues long. V shed 0 bases and J 4 bases; nucleotides not matched to a gene: 5. The germline V gene has CDR1 LNHDA and CDR2 SQIVND (reference sequence). For the CDR3, the DNA is TGTGCCAGTAGTATAGAACCGGGGAGGGGCACCGGGGAGCTGTTTTTT. It codes for CASSIEPGRGTGELFF. Looking up the rest from reference TRBV19 and TRBJ2-2 gives the full variable domain: DGGITQSPKYLFRKEGQNVTLSCEQNLNHDAMYWYRQDPGQGLRLIYYSQIVNDFQKGDIAEGYSVSREKKESFPLTVTSAQKNPTAFYLCASSIEPGRGTGELFFGEGSRLTVL.

This chain links TRBV27 with TRBJ2-7; possible D gene TRBD1, 5 bases. Trimming left V 2 bases short and J 4 bases short, with 12 bases between. Germline V CDR1 and CDR2: MNHEY, SMNVEV (reference sequence). The CDR3 extends over 14 amino acids. The DNA for the CDR3 is TGTGCCAGCAGTTTAAGTGGGGCGCGGTACGAGCAGTACTTC. This encodes CASSLSGARYEQYF.

Regarding this clone: The sample holds other DNA sequences that translate to the same CDR3. The chain carries TRBV6-6 and TRBJ1-2; D is unclear. V shed 0 bases and J shed 8 bases, with 4 bases lying between them. Looked up from germline, CDR1 is MNHNY and CDR2 is SVGAGI (reference sequence). This CDR3 comprises 11 residues. CDR3 DNA sequence: TGTGCCAGCAGTTACTCTTGGGGCTACACCTTC. Protein product: CASSYSWGYTF.

V is TRBV5-4 and J is TRBJ1-1; D may be TRBD1 (6 bases). CDR1 SGHNT and CDR2 YYREEE come from the germline V gene (reference sequence). Trimming left V 0 bases short and J 1 base short, with 7 bases between. The CDR3 length is 14 residues. For the CDR3, the DNA is TGTGCCAGCAGCTTGGGACAGGCGAACACTGAAGCTTTCTTT. Its translation: CASSLGQANTEAFF.

The rearrangement uses TRBV7-9 and TRBJ2-1; D gene ambiguous. The V end lost 6 bases, the J end lost 14 bases, and 17 bases lay between the germline ends. The CDR3 is made up of 12 amino acids. CDR1 SEHNR and CDR2 FQNEAQ come from the germline V gene (reference sequence). In DNA form, the CDR3 reads TGTGCCAGCAGTCAGGAAGTGGGCCGGGAGTTCTTC. Its protein product is CASSQEVGREFF.

The chain has TRBV7-7 and TRBJ2-1; 12 nucleotides align to TRBD2. CDR1 SSHAT and CDR2 FNYEAQ come from the germline V gene (reference sequence). The CDR3 runs to 15 residues. V was clipped by 5 bases and J by 10 bases; unmatched bases: 9. The CDR3 is CASSPTSGSNREQFF. DNA for the CDR3: TGTGCCAGCAGCCCGACTAGCGGGAGTAATCGGGAGCAGTTCTTC.